What follows are 19 T cell receptor beta chains derived from one specimen sequenced in a study of cytomegalovirus exposure and HLA in healthy donors. PCR used 60 Vbeta primers and 13 Jbeta primers. Sequencing was performed with immunoSEQ multiplex PCR; in TCRdb, only in-frame clones are kept and a portion is missing. The sample contains 150,000 to 200,000 clones, roughly 80% of which appear only once. Sequenced input: PBMCs. Receptors were obtained from a man over 45 in good health and CMV-seronegative.

CDR3: CAWSVLLWAHNEQFF. The CDR3 nucleotides are TGTGCCTGGAGTGTACTTTTGTGGGCTCACAATGAGCAGTTCTTC. The V gene is TRBV30, the J gene TRBJ2-1; D gene ambiguous. Germline V gives CDR1 GTSNPN, CDR2 SVGIG (reference sequence). The CDR3 is 15 amino acids. V was shortened by 0 bases and J by 5 bases, with 14 bases between the two germline ends. The full variable domain, completed using reference TRBV30 and TRBJ2-1, is SQTIHQWPATLVQPVGSPLSLECTVEGTSNPNLYWYRQAAGRGLQLLFYSVGIGQISSEVPQNLSASRPQDRQFILSSKKLLLSDSGFYLCAWSVLLWAHNEQFFGPGTRLTVL.

The rearrangement links TRBV7-2 to TRBJ2-2; no clear D gene. This CDR3 is built from 14 residues. V gave up 1 base and J gave up 2 bases, with 5 bases separating them. Per germline, CDR1 SGHTA and CDR2 FQGNSA. The CDR3 sequence is CASSLVRNTGELFF. The CDR3 coding sequence is TGTGCCAGCAGCTTAGTGCGAAACACCGGGGAGCTGTTTTTT.

This clone was seen a few times. This sequence joins TRBV5-4 and TRBJ2-7, with D possibly being TRBD2 (5 bases). Trimming shortened V by 5 bases and J by 3 bases, and 12 bases separated the two germline ends. Per the germline V gene, CDR1 is SGHNT and CDR2 is YYREEE (reference sequence). This CDR3 is 13 amino acids long. The CDR3 here is CASSVPGIYEQYF. DNA for the CDR3: TGTGCCAGCAGTGTACCGGGGATCTACGAGCAGTACTTC.

The V gene is TRBV10-2, the J gene TRBJ2-5, with 10 bases aligning to TRBD1. The CDR3 is 15 amino acids. Trimming cost V 7 bases and J 5 bases; bases outside gene matches: 10. Germline V gives CDR1 WSHSY, CDR2 SAAADI. CDR3 DNA: TGCGCCAGCACTTCACTGGGACAGGGGATTGAGACCCAGTACTTC. This codes for CASTSLGQGIETQYF.

The chain couples TRBV21-1 to TRBJ1-4; TRBD1, the table's D call, lacks a check against the DNA. TRBV21-1 is classified as a pseudogene. The CDR3 sequence is 17 residues long. The CDR3 nucleotides read TGTGCCAGCAGCAAAGGTGACAGTCATGCAACTAATGAAAAACTGTTTTTT. It codes for CASSKGDSHATNEKLFF.

The rearrangement links TRBV30 to TRBJ1-4; 8 bases line up with TRBD1. J lost 4 bases, V lost 0 bases, and 4 bases had no gene match. CDR3 length: 15 residues. The germline CDR1 and CDR2 sequences are GTSNPN and SVGIG (reference sequence). Here the CDR3 DNA reads TGTGCCTGGAGTGTGGACAGGGTTGGTAATGAAAAACTGTTTTTT. Translated, it gives CAWSVDRVGNEKLFF.

This sequence joins TRBV9 and TRBJ2-7; a possible D gene is TRBD2 (6 bases). Per the germline V gene, CDR1 is SGDLS and CDR2 is YYNGEE. V lost 4 bases and J 5 bases, leaving 22 bases between the germline ends. The CDR3 spans 16 residues. CDR3 region: CASSRRDSITGDEQYF. CDR3 bases: TGTGCCAGCAGCCGACGGGACTCCATAACTGGGGACGAGCAGTACTTC.

The chain is built from TRBV9 and TRBJ2-5; 8 bases line up with TRBD2. Germline CDR1 reads SGDLS; CDR2 reads YYNGEE. The CDR3 has 15 amino acids. V lost 5 bases and J lost 1; bases outside the gene matches: 7. The CDR3 nucleotides read TGTGCCAGCAGTCGGGAGGGGGGAACCCAAGAGACCCAGTACTTC. Translated: CASSREGGTQETQYF.

For the CDR3, the DNA is TGTGCCAGCAGATTAGCGGGGGGCGCCTACAATGAGCAGTTCTTC. Protein product: CASRLAGGAYNEQFF. The gene calls are TRBV6-5 and TRBJ2-1, with 10 bases aligning to TRBD2. The V gene's germline CDR1 is MNHEY and CDR2 SVGAGI. With 6 bases clipped from V and 2 bases from J, the junction kept 4 bases outside the gene matches. The CDR3 spans 15 residues.

The V call is TRBV28, the J call TRBJ1-2, with D possibly matching TRBD1 (5 bases). With 6 bases removed from V and 4 bases from J, the gap between germline ends came to 9 bases. CDR1 is MDHEN, CDR2 SYDVKM, per germline. There are 12 residues in the CDR3. This CDR3 reads CASRTGLYGYTF. CDR3 coding DNA: TGTGCCAGCAGAACAGGCCTCTATGGCTACACCTTC.

The V call is TRBV27, the J call TRBJ1-5, with 9 bases matching TRBD1. In germline, CDR1 is MNHEY, CDR2 SMNVEV (reference sequence). This CDR3 is 19 amino acids long. J was trimmed by 5 bases and V by 5 bases; bases with no gene match: 19. The CDR3 loop is CASSRIGTGKEYRDQPQHF. CDR3 coding DNA: TGTGCCAGCAGTCGAATAGGGACAGGGAAAGAGTATAGGGATCAGCCCCAGCATTTT.

The chain is built from TRBV11-2 and TRBJ1-6, with a possible D match to TRBD1 (6 bases). The CDR3 is 14 residues long. Trimming took 1 base from V and 10 from J, leaving 11 bases between them. Germline CDR1 is SGHAT and CDR2 is FQNNGV. The CDR3 DNA reads TGTGCCAGCAGCTTAGCATCGAGGGGGTCACCCCTCCACTTT. Translating it yields CASSLASRGSPLHF. Variable domain in full (rest from reference TRBV11-2 and TRBJ1-6): EAGVAQSPRYKIIEKRQSVAFWCNPISGHATLYWYQQILGQGPKLLIQFQNNGVVDDSQLPKDRFSAERLKGVDSTLKIQPAKLEDSAVYLCASSLASRGSPLHFGNGTRLTVT.

V usage is TRBV7-2 and J usage is TRBJ2-7, with 7 bases matching TRBD2. J lost 3 bases, V lost 7 bases, and 9 bases had no gene match. Germline V gene data show CDR1 as SGHTA and CDR2 as FQGNSA. The CDR3 consists of 14 residues. As DNA, the CDR3 is TGTGCCAGCACCACGGGGGGAACTAGCTACGAGCAGTACTTC. It is translated as CASTTGGTSYEQYF.

The chain uses TRBV19 and TRBJ2-2; tentatively, D is TRBD2 (6 bases). The CDR3 contains 14 residues. Germline V gives CDR1 LNHDA, CDR2 SQIVND (reference sequence). V was trimmed by 6 bases and J by 0 bases, leaving 8 bases between them. CDR3 protein: CASRDYSNTGELFF. The CDR3 bases are TGTGCCAGTAGGGACTATTCGAACACCGGGGAGCTGTTTTTT.

The chain employs TRBV9 and TRBJ2-5; 7 nucleotides line up with TRBD1. The CDR3 is 15 amino acids. The V segment lost 6 bases and the J segment 5 bases; nucleotides outside the gene matches: 13. Per the germline V gene, CDR1 is SGDLS and CDR2 is YYNGEE. CDR3 nucleotide sequence: TGTGCCAGCAACCCCCGAGACAGGGCAGGGGAGACCCAGTACTTC. Translated: CASNPRDRAGETQYF.

The chain recombines TRBV4-3 with TRBJ2-5, with D perhaps matching TRBD1 (5 bases). The better agreement between TRBJ2-7 and the DNA end casts doubt on the J call. Germline V gene sequence: CDR1 LGHNA, CDR2 YSLEER. CDR3 length equals 15 residues. The CDR3 loop reads CASSQDRVSSYEQYF. The CDR3 DNA is TGCGCCAGCAGCCAAGACAGGGTTAGCTCCTACGAGCAGTACTTC.

The V call is TRBV5-8, the J call TRBJ2-4, with 7 bases identical to TRBD1. CDR3 size: 15 residues. Germline V gene data show CDR1 as SGHTS and CDR2 as YDEGEE. Trimming cost V 5 bases and J 7 bases; bases outside gene matches: 12. The DNA of the CDR3 is TGTGCCAGCAGGCCAAACAGGGGTCGGCAGAACATTCAGTACTTC. Its translation: CASRPNRGRQNIQYF.

V is TRBV5-6 and J is TRBJ1-2, with a possible D match to TRBD1 (6 bases). Germline assignment: CDR1 SGHDT and CDR2 YYEEEE. Trimming left V 4 bases short and J 5 bases short, with 12 bases between. The CDR3 spans 13 residues. The CDR3 here is CASSPGTPYGYTF. The CDR3 DNA sequence: TGTGCCAGCAGCCCCGGGACACCTTATGGCTACACCTTC.

In DNA form, the CDR3 reads TGTGCCAGCAGTTCTATAGCCACAGATACGCAGTATTTT. Amino acids: CASSSIATDTQYF. V gene TRBV6-6 combines with J gene TRBJ2-3, with unresolved D. Germline assignment: CDR1 MNHNY and CDR2 SVGAGI (reference sequence). The germline V and J ends were trimmed by 4 bases and 2 bases, with 7 bases remaining between them. This CDR3 region has 13 residues.